Listed below are T cell receptor beta chains from one sample, sequenced in a study of control samples from healthy donors and cancer patients. The data were produced by immunoSEQ multiplex PCR, yet TCRdb's version contains in-frame clones alone and is incomplete. The sample consists of roughly 99,000 clones, approximately 78% of them appearing once. Sequenced input: blood. The source of these receptors is a man in his 60s in good health. CDR3s include the opening cysteine and the closing phenylalanine or tryptophan. D genes are given only for firm matches. The listing skips clone size in some rows; elsewhere it reads once, few, many or a size class.

d_gene | abundance | j_gene | v_gene | CDR3aa | CDR3nt
. | . | TRBJ2-2 | TRBV4-2 | CASSPPRRGGTGELFF | TGTGCCAGCAGCCCCCCGCGGAGGGGTGGCACCGGGGAGCTGTTTTTT
. | few | TRBJ2-7 | TRBV27 | CASSFRLTYEQYF | TGTGCCAGCAGTTTCCGGTTAACCTACGAGCAGTACTTC
TRBD1 | few | TRBJ2-7 | TRBV30 | CASKVQGAYEQYF | TGTGCCTCAAAGGTTCAGGGGGCCTACGAGCAGTACTTC
. | . | TRBJ1-3 | TRBV6-1 | CASSELSGSGNTIYF | TGTGCCAGCAGTGAACTAAGTGGCTCTGGAAACACCATATATTTT
TRBD2 | . | TRBJ2-2 | TRBV4-2 | CASSQVRRLAGGAGELFF | TGTGCCAGCAGCCAAGTCCGCAGGCTAGCGGGGGGGGCCGGGGAGCTGTTTTTT
TRBD1 | . | TRBJ2-7 | TRBV7-9 | CASSSGQGAQYF | TGTGCCAGCAGCTCCGGACAGGGGGCGCAGTACTTC
TRBD2 | . | TRBJ2-7 | TRBV15 | CATSRVGGSSYEQYF | TGTGCCACCAGCAGAGTGGGGGGGAGCTCCTACGAGCAGTACTTC
. | . | TRBJ2-7 | TRBV4-1 | CASSHGQSTYEQYF | TGCGCCAGCAGCCACGGACAGTCGACCTACGAGCAGTACTTC
. | . | TRBJ2-3 | TRBV2 | CASSGWGNTDTQYF | TGTGCCAGCAGTGGATGGGGGAACACAGATACGCAGTATTTT
. | once | TRBJ1-4 | TRBV7-8 | CASSQGLANEKLFF | TGTGCCAGCAGCCAGGGGTTAGCTAATGAAAAACTGTTTTTT
. | . | TRBJ2-3 | TRBV6-5 | CAAAGLRNTDTQYF | TGTGCCGCCGCTGGACTGCGAAACACAGATACGCAGTATTTT
. | . | TRBJ2-3 | TRBV29-1 | CSVDEREFGTDTQYF | TGCAGCGTTGATGAAAGGGAGTTCGGCACAGATACGCAGTATTTT
. | . | TRBJ2-3 | TRBV5-4 | CASSFRRGGTDTQYF | TGTGCCAGCAGCTTCCGTAGGGGGGGCACAGATACGCAGTATTTT
. | . | TRBJ1-2 | TRBV19 | CATRLQGSSNGYTF | TGTGCCACCCGCTTACAGGGAAGCTCGAATGGCTACACCTTC
. | . | TRBJ1-1 | TRBV7-3 | CASSLSGRVNTEAFF | TGTGCCAGCAGCTTAAGTGGACGGGTAAACACTGAAGCTTTCTTT
. | . | TRBJ2-7 | TRBV7-9 | CASSPRETYEQYF | TGTGCCAGCAGCCCCAGGGAGACCTACGAGCAGTACTTC
TRBD2 | . | TRBJ2-7 | TRBV29-1 | CSVVYGSTSGGPYEQYF | TGCAGCGTTGTGTATGGAAGTACTAGCGGGGGCCCCTACGAGCAGTACTTC
. | . | TRBJ2-2 | TRBV24-1 | CATSEVNTGELFF | TGTGCCACCAGTGAGGTGAACACCGGGGAGCTGTTTTTT
. | . | TRBJ1-1 | TRBV29-1 | CSVEAWGRTEAFF | TGCAGCGTTGAAGCCTGGGGAAGGACTGAAGCTTTCTTT
TRBD2 | . | TRBJ2-7 | TRBV4-2 | CASSQEGLAGTYEQYF | TGTGCCAGCAGCCAAGAGGGACTAGCGGGGACCTACGAGCAGTACTTC
. | once | TRBJ2-7 | TRBV20-1 | CSALTRYEQYF | TGCAGTGCTCTAACACGCTACGAGCAGTACTTC
TRBD1 | . | TRBJ1-2 | TRBV19 | CASSRNGQGSYGYTF | TGTGCCAGTAGCAGGAATGGACAGGGGAGCTATGGCTACACCTTC
. | . | TRBJ2-2 | TRBV7-8 | CASSLARGGLGELFF | TGTGCCAGCAGCTTGGCGAGGGGGGGCCTCGGGGAGCTGTTTTTT
. | . | TRBJ1-2 | TRBV9 | CASSTGIAGGYTF | TGTGCCAGCAGCACAGGGATAGCGGGCGGCTACACCTTC
. | . | TRBJ2-1 | TRBV30 | CVLESGYNEQFF | TGTGTACTGGAATCCGGATACAATGAGCAGTTCTTC
TRBD2 | . | TRBJ2-1 | TRBV3-1/TRBV3-2 | CASSPGLAATGGIF | TGTGCCAGCAGCCCCGGACTAGCGGCAACAGGGGGGATCTTC
TRBD2 | . | TRBJ2-5 | TRBV7-2 | CASSSSGRKETQYF | TGTGCCAGCAGCTCAAGCGGGAGGAAAGAGACCCAGTACTTC
TRBD2 | . | TRBJ2-5 | TRBV6-6 | CASSYSREAGETQYF | TGTGCCAGCAGTTACTCGCGGGAGGCGGGAGAGACCCAGTACTTC
TRBD2 | . | TRBJ2-1 | TRBV5-4 | CASSSWGEGYNEQFF | TGTGCCAGCAGTTCTTGGGGGGAGGGCTACAATGAGCAGTTCTTC
. | . | TRBJ2-1 | TRBV14 | CASSPTAGRHNEQFF | TGTGCCAGCAGCCCCACGGCGGGACGTCATAATGAGCAGTTCTTC
. | . | TRBJ1-3 | TRBV11-2 | CASSLARGNTIYF | TGTGCCAGCAGCTTAGCACGGGGAAACACCATATATTTT
. | few | TRBJ2-7 | TRBV1 | CTSSLQERPYEQYF | TGCACCAGCAGTCTACAGGAGAGACCCTACGAGCAGTACTTC
. | few | TRBJ2-6 | TRBV5-1 | CASSGRSSGANVLTF | TGCGCCAGCTCGGGACGCAGCTCTGGGGCCAACGTCCTGACTTTC
. | . | TRBJ2-7 | TRBV10-1 | CASSEGLAGIHEQYF | TGCGCCAGCAGTGAGGGGTTGGCAGGGATCCACGAGCAGTACTTC
TRBD1 | . | TRBJ2-7 | TRBV2 | CASRVRTGYEQYF | TGTGCCAGCAGGGTAAGGACAGGTTACGAGCAGTACTTC
. | few | TRBJ2-7 | TRBV2 | CASSVELGYEQYF | TGTGCCAGCAGCGTCGAGTTGGGCTACGAGCAGTACTTC
. | . | TRBJ1-1 | TRBV28 | CASNTVNTEAFF | TGTGCCAGCAATACGGTGAACACTGAAGCTTTCTTT
TRBD1 | . | TRBJ2-1 | TRBV7-9 | CASSLTRGTGKGEQFF | TGTGCCAGCAGCTTGACTAGGGGGACAGGGAAAGGTGAGCAGTTCTTC
. | . | TRBJ1-2 | TRBV6-5 | CASSYSVREYGYTF | TGTGCCAGCAGTTACTCGGTCAGGGAGTATGGCTACACCTTC
. | . | TRBJ1-1 | TRBV28 | CATRVQSFSEAFF | TGTGCCACCAGGGTTCAGTCCTTTTCTGAAGCTTTCTTT
. | few | TRBJ2-3 | TRBV10-1 | CASSASRTGGGTQYF | TGCGCCAGCAGTGCATCCAGGACTGGAGGGGGTACGCAGTATTTT
TRBD2 | once | TRBJ2-1 | TRBV28 | CASRAGTKNEQFF | TGTGCCAGCAGGGCCGGGACTAAGAATGAGCAGTTCTTC
. | . | TRBJ2-2 | TRBV25-1 | CASSDPRGAGELFF | TGTGCCAGCAGTGACCCCAGGGGGGCCGGGGAGCTGTTTTTT
. | . | TRBJ1-2 | TRBV14 | CASSQGRTYGYTF | TGTGCCAGCAGCCAGGGTCGGACCTATGGCTACACCTTC
TRBD2 | once | TRBJ2-7 | TRBV6-6 | CASSPTRRRLRTSGSSYEQYF | TGTGCCAGCAGCCCGACCCGGAGACGGCTACGGACTAGCGGGAGCTCCTACGAGCAGTACTTC
. | . | TRBJ2-7 | TRBV30 | CAWSGYYEQYF | TGTGCCTGGAGTGGGTACTACGAGCAGTACTTC
. | few | TRBJ2-1 | TRBV14 | CASSQDELPDGQFF | TGTGCCAGCAGCCAAGATGAACTCCCGGACGGGCAGTTCTTC
. | . | TRBJ1-2 | TRBV3-1/TRBV3-2 | CASSQDGRTRYGYTF | TGTGCCAGCAGCCAAGATGGCAGGACAAGATATGGCTACACCTTC
. | . | TRBJ2-5 | TRBV7-8 | CASSLAGGQETQYF | TGTGCCAGCAGCTTAGCGGGCGGCCAAGAGACCCAGTACTTC
TRBD2 | . | TRBJ2-1 | TRBV19 | CASSLASGGGHEQFF | TGTGCCAGTAGTTTGGCTAGCGGGGGAGGACATGAGCAGTTCTTC
. | . | TRBJ1-6 | TRBV27 | CASSSRRSQLGNSPLHF | TGTGCCAGCAGTTCTCGCAGGTCCCAGTTAGGGAATTCACCCCTCCACTTT
. | . | TRBJ2-2 | TRBV5-1 | CASFEGQPNTGELFF | TGCGCCAGCTTCGAGGGTCAACCGAACACCGGGGAGCTGTTTTTT
TRBD1 | . | TRBJ1-1 | TRBV4-1 | CASSLRGTGRDGTEAFF | TGCGCCAGCAGCCTTCGTGGGACAGGCCGCGACGGCACTGAAGCTTTCTTT